A single sample is the source of the 24 T cell receptor beta chains below, sequenced in a study of OX40 agonist ivuxolimab in advanced cancers. TCRdb keeps only in-frame clones here, not all; method: immunoSEQ multiplex PCR. The sample shows some 57,000 clones, approximately 82% of them seen only once. Sequencing was performed on CD4+ or CD8+ T cells sorted from blood, taken in a trial of the OX40 agonist ivuxolimab. All receptors derive from an adult with an advanced solid tumor such as melanoma, head and neck, liver or kidney cancer.

The chain is built from TRBV11-2 and TRBJ2-2; maybe TRBD2 (6 bases). The CDR3 has 16 residues. The V gene's germline CDR1 is SGHAT and CDR2 FQNNGV. Trimming left V 5 bases short and J 4 bases short, with 17 bases between. CDR3 bases: TGTGCCAGCAGCCCGACCGGGAGCTGGAGCACCGGGGAGCTGTTTTTT. Translating it yields CASSPTGSWSTGELFF.

The chain has TRBV5-4 and TRBJ1-1, with 9 bases aligning to TRBD1. CDR1 is SGHNT, CDR2 YYREEE, per germline (reference sequence). V shed 4 bases and J 5 bases; nucleotides not matched to a gene: 6. The CDR3 consists of 14 residues. The chain's CDR3 is CASSERTGETEAFF. CDR3 DNA sequence: TGTGCCAGCAGCGAGAGGACAGGGGAGACTGAAGCTTTCTTT.

This clone was detected only a few times. V usage is TRBV6-5 and J usage is TRBJ2-7; D might be TRBD2 (5 bases). The V gene's germline CDR1 is MNHEY and CDR2 SVGAGI. Trimming cost V 6 bases and J 7 bases, with 16 bases left between them. The CDR3 totals 13 residues. The CDR3 DNA is TGTGCCAGCAGATCGGGTTCGGGGAATGAGCAGTACTTC. As protein: CASRSGSGNEQYF.

As concerns this clone: The junction shows a germline mismatch at one end, possibly a read error. The sample carries other DNA sequences with the same CDR3. This chain connects TRBV7-9 to TRBJ1-2; TRBD1 matches 8 bases. The germline gives CDR1 SEHNR, CDR2 FQNEAQ (reference sequence). The CDR3 extends over 14 amino acids. Written as DNA, the CDR3 is TGTGCCAGTAGCTTACAGGGGGAGAACTATGGCTACACCTTC. Its translation is CASSLQGENYGYTF.

The V call is TRBV5-1, the J call TRBJ2-1; 16 bases align to TRBD2. Germline V lookup: CDR1 SGHRS, CDR2 YFSETQ. CDR3 size: 20 residues. The trim removed 6 bases at V and 0 bases at J, leaving 12 bases unmatched. The CDR3 nucleotides are TGCGCCAGCACTCCAGCTCCGGGACTAGCGGGAGGGAGCTCCTACAATGAGCAGTTCTTC. It specifies CASTPAPGLAGGSSYNEQFF.

This chain uses TRBV19 with TRBJ1-2; no reliable D call. Germline CDR1 reads LNHDA; CDR2 reads SQIVND (reference sequence). The CDR3 extends over 13 amino acids. V lost 1 base, J lost 5 bases, and 8 bases lay in between. DNA for the CDR3: TGTGCCAGTAGTATAGGCCGGATGTATGGCTACACCTTC. Its translation: CASSIGRMYGYTF.

The J gene is TRBJ1-2, the V gene TRBV30; 7 bases line up with TRBD1. Germline assignment: CDR1 GTSNPN and CDR2 SVGIG (reference sequence). V lost 5 bases and J lost 6; bases outside the gene matches: 3. The CDR3 contains 11 residues. The CDR3 spells CAWGTDDGYTF. Written as DNA, the CDR3 is TGTGCCTGGGGGACAGACGATGGCTACACCTTC.

The chain employs TRBV4-1 and TRBJ1-1; D remains unclear. The V end lost 0 bases, the J end lost 5 bases, and 10 bases lay between the germline ends. Germline V CDR1 and CDR2: MGHRA, YSYEKL. There are 14 residues in the CDR3. The CDR3 sequence: CASSQDLTSTEAFF. In nucleotides, the CDR3 is TGCGCCAGCAGCCAAGATCTAACGAGTACTGAAGCTTTCTTT.

The gene calls are TRBV30 and TRBJ2-7; the match to TRBD2 covers 13 bases. J was trimmed by 7 bases and V by 4 bases; bases with no gene match: 13. Germline CDR1 GTSNPN, CDR2 SVGIG (reference sequence). This CDR3 has 16 residues. The CDR3 DNA follows: TGTGCCTGGATCCGCGGACTAGCGGGAGTGGCGGGTGAGCAGTACTTC. As protein: CAWIRGLAGVAGEQYF.

The genes are TRBV15 and TRBJ2-2, with 10 bases aligning to TRBD2. J gave up 6 bases and V 0 bases, and 1 base lay outside the gene matches. Germline CDR1 is LNHNV and CDR2 is YYDKDF (reference sequence). The CDR3 loop spans 15 amino acids. The CDR3 DNA reads as TGTGCCACCAGCAGAGACCTAGCGGGAGCCGGGGAGCTGTTTTTT. Encoded protein: CATSRDLAGAGELFF.

This clone was picked up a small number of times. The chain links TRBV7-9 to TRBJ2-7; 10 bases are a match to TRBD2. V was clipped by 5 bases and J by 1 base; unmatched bases: 5. The germline V gene has CDR1 SEHNR and CDR2 FQNEAQ (reference sequence). The CDR3 is 15 residues long. CDR3 coding DNA: TGTGCCAGCAGCCCCCGGACTAGCGGATCCTACGAGCAGTACTTC. This encodes CASSPRTSGSYEQYF.

The chain couples TRBV10-3 to TRBJ1-6; D ambiguous. V lost 3 bases and J 9 bases, leaving 15 bases between the germline ends. Germline loops: CDR1 ENHRY, CDR2 SYGVKD. This CDR3 is built from 15 residues. The CDR3 nucleotides are TGTGCCATCAGTGAAGGCTCTGGGTTGGGTTCACCCCTCCACTTT. Protein sequence: CAISEGSGLGSPLHF.

In nucleotides, the CDR3 is TGTGCCAGCAGCTTAGCGCTCGTTAGGGAGCAGTTCTTC. It encodes CASSLALVREQFF. This chain connects TRBV7-2 to TRBJ2-1; D unclear. The V end lost 0 bases, the J end lost 10 bases, and 10 bases lay between the germline ends. The germline V gene encodes CDR1 SGHTA and CDR2 FQGNSA. The CDR3 covers 13 residues.

The chain recombines TRBV9 with TRBJ1-6; D ambiguous. CDR1 and CDR2 (germline): SGDLS, YYNGEE. This CDR3 contains 17 residues. V shed 2 bases and J shed 9 bases, with 21 bases lying between them. CDR3 sequence: CASSVGEDGIHRSPLHF. The DNA for the CDR3 is TGTGCCAGCAGCGTTGGAGAGGATGGCATCCATCGTTCACCCCTCCACTTT.

V is TRBV19 and J is TRBJ2-7; TRBD1 matches at 10 bases. Losses at the gene ends were 8 bases for V and 6 bases for J; bases not matched to a gene: 10. CDR3 length: 14 residues. Germline V lookup: CDR1 LNHDA, CDR2 SQIVND (reference sequence). The CDR3 nucleotides are TGTGCCAGTGCCTCCGGGACAGGGGTCTCCGAGCAGTACTTC. Translated, it gives CASASGTGVSEQYF.

The chain uses TRBV18 and TRBJ2-7; D is uncertain. The V and J ends lost 3 bases and 0 bases respectively, with 9 bases between them. Germline V gives CDR1 KGHSH, CDR2 LQKENI. CDR3 size: 14 residues. CDR3 sequence: CASSPKWNSYEQYF. CDR3 nucleotide sequence: TGTGCCAGCTCACCGAAATGGAACTCCTACGAGCAGTACTTC.

The chain uses TRBV7-9 and TRBJ1-1; weak D call: TRBD1 (6 bases). This CDR3 has 16 amino acids. Germline V gene data show CDR1 as SEHNR and CDR2 as FQNEAQ (reference sequence). Trimming cost V 2 bases and J 4 bases, with 17 bases left between them. The CDR3 DNA sequence: TGTGCCAGCAGCTTATTGTCCGGGGGCATTGGCACTGAAGCTTTCTTT. Translation: CASSLLSGGIGTEAFF.

J is TRBJ2-5 and V is TRBV2; D assignment may be TRBD1 or TRBD2 (5 bases each). V shed 6 bases and J shed 2 bases, with 16 bases lying between them. This CDR3 has 15 amino acids. Per germline, CDR1 SNHLY and CDR2 FYNNEI. CDR3 protein: CASRRDGVGQETQYF. The CDR3 nucleotides are TGTGCCAGCAGACGGGACGGCGTGGGTCAAGAGACCCAGTACTTC.

V is TRBV7-8 and J is TRBJ2-3, with TRBD2 identical over 11 bases. Germline lookup yields CDR1 SGHVS and CDR2 FQNEAQ. With 5 bases clipped from V and 0 bases from J, the junction kept 10 bases outside the gene matches. The CDR3 is 18 residues long. The CDR3 spells CASSKRLAGLPSTDTQYF. In DNA, the CDR3 is TGTGCCAGCAGCAAACGACTAGCGGGACTTCCTAGCACAGATACGCAGTATTTT.

This chain connects TRBV5-5 to TRBJ2-7, with D uncertain. V was trimmed by 5 bases and J by 0 bases, leaving 12 bases between them. CDR3 length equals 14 residues. Germline CDR1 is SGHKS and CDR2 is YYEKEE (reference sequence). CDR3 in amino acids: CASSPGPGSYEQYF. CDR3 sequence (DNA): TGTGCCAGCAGTCCAGGTCCAGGCTCCTACGAGCAGTACTTC.

This chain links TRBV7-6 with TRBJ2-7, with D maybe TRBD1 (5 bases). This CDR3 has 12 residues. Germline V gene sequence: CDR1 SGHVS, CDR2 FNYEAQ. Deletions cut 5 bases from V and 8 bases from J, with 13 bases between. The DNA for the CDR3 is TGTGCCAGCAGCGAAGACAGCGTCAAGCAGTACTTC. Residues: CASSEDSVKQYF.

V usage is TRBV7-6 and J usage is TRBJ1-5; possibly TRBD1 for D (5 bases). CDR1 and CDR2 (germline): SGHVS, FNYEAQ. Between the trimmed V and J ends, which lost 5 bases and 0 bases, there was a span of 8 bases. The CDR3 length is 14 residues. CDR3 DNA sequence: TGTGCCAGCAGCCCCAGGGTTAGCAATCAGCCCCAGCATTTT. Encoded protein: CASSPRVSNQPQHF.

The J gene is TRBJ2-1, the V gene TRBV7-8, with D possibly being TRBD2 (5 bases). The V gene's germline CDR1 is SGHVS and CDR2 FQNEAQ. V was shortened by 1 base and J by 7 bases, with 17 bases between the two germline ends. The CDR3 consists of 16 residues. The CDR3 DNA reads TGTGCCAGCAGCTTAGATGCGTGGGTCGGGGTTAATGAGCAGTTCTTC. This encodes CASSLDAWVGVNEQFF.

The chain is built from TRBV5-4 and TRBJ2-6, with unresolved D. Germline V lookup: CDR1 SGHNT, CDR2 YYREEE (reference sequence). CDR3 length equals 15 residues. The V and J ends lost 0 bases and 1 base respectively, with 5 bases between them. As DNA, the CDR3 is TGTGCCAGCAGCTTGGTAGGTTCTGGGGCCAACGTCCTGACTTTC. Translated: CASSLVGSGANVLTF.